This T cell receptor beta chain was identified during a study of T cell repertoires in cytomegalovirus infection. Across the whole study: Through public TCR beta signatures, both CMV infection and matching HLA type were indicated.

Each CDR3 protein gets one entry after TCRdb re-called the reads with MiXCR. Of about 600,000 distinct CDR3 sequences listed, about 24% are singletons. Whole-study results and caveats: Summed public TCR beta family frequency identified CMV carriers bearing the relevant HLA. Ex vivo, HLA-C-restricted CMV-specific TCR beta clonotypes prevailed over the rest of the response.

Germline-derived CDR1 and CDR2 are KGHDR and SFDVKD. The CDR3 totals 18 residues. Trimming shortened V by 4 bases and J by 5 bases, and 23 bases separated the two germline ends. This clonotype has at least ten counts. Antigen specificity is unknown. V gene TRBV24-1 combines with J gene TRBJ1-5, with D possibly being TRBD1 (6 bases). The sample comprised CD8+ T cells from PBMCs. The source of this sequence is a human donor in good health (CMV status not recorded). Some clones in this sample may be carry-over from other donors' samples. This chain's CDR3 is CATSEFAGAGPKDQPQHF. In DNA, the CDR3 is TGTGCCACCAGTGAATTTGCGGGGGCAGGGCCCAAGGATCAGCCCCAGCATTTT.